These 13 T cell receptor beta chains were all obtained from the same sample, sequenced in a study of identical twins. From the 5' RACE reads, TCRdb called clonotypes with MiXCR, one entry per CDR3 protein. The sample includes around 340,000 distinct CDR3 sequences, roughly an eighth of them seen just once. These data also formed part of another study, on yellow fever vaccine responses in identical twins.

The sample consisted of CD8+ T cells sorted from blood. These receptors originate from a woman between 18 and 29 years old in good health.

The chain joins TRBV2 to TRBJ2-1; 9 nucleotides match TRBD2. Germline trimming cut 4 bases from V and 9 bases from J; bases unmatched to any gene: 4. The CDR3 extends over 13 amino acids. Germline V lookup: CDR1 SNHLY, CDR2 FYNNEI. The CDR3 reads CASSGREGREQFF. DNA of the CDR3: TGTGCCAGCAGTGGGCGGGAGGGCCGTGAGCAGTTCTTC.

The genes are TRBV13 and TRBJ2-7; D could derive from TRBD1 or TRBD2 (5 bases each). Germline values: CDR1 PRHDT, CDR2 FYEKMQ (reference sequence). The ends were cut back, 0 bases at V and 0 bases at J, with 15 bases in the middle. This CDR3 has 17 residues. The CDR3: CASSLGLGWGSSYEQYV. CDR3 DNA sequence: TGTGCCAGCAGCTTAGGCCTCGGGTGGGGGAGCTCCTACGAGCAGTACGTC.

This clonotype was seen repeatedly, ten times or more. This chain connects TRBV12-3 or TRBV12-4 to TRBJ2-2; D call uncertain. V lost 6 bases and J 3 bases, leaving 8 bases between the germline ends. CDR3 length: 13 amino acids. CDR3 residues: CASRPHDTGELFF. The CDR3 DNA reads TGTGCCAGCAGACCTCACGACACCGGGGAGCTGTTTTTT.

The chain employs TRBV13 and TRBJ1-1; no clear D gene. CDR3 length: 15 amino acids. In germline, CDR1 is PRHDT, CDR2 FYEKMQ (reference sequence). V was shortened by 1 base and J by 2 bases, with 11 bases between the two germline ends. Here the CDR3 reads CASSLEEGGNTEAFF. CDR3 in DNA: TGTGCCAGCAGCTTAGAAGAGGGAGGTAACACTGAAGCTTTCTTT.

This clonotype was detected ten times or more. The rearrangement uses TRBV3-1 and TRBJ2-1; 9 positions match TRBD2. Germline CDR1 is LGHDT and CDR2 is YNNKEL (reference sequence). Germline trimming cut 4 bases from V and 4 bases from J; bases unmatched to any gene: 5. The CDR3 has 15 residues. This CDR3 reads CASSPGTSLYNEQFF. The CDR3 DNA reads as TGTGCCAGCAGCCCGGGGACTAGCTTATACAATGAGCAGTTCTTC.

This clonotype was recorded a few times. This sequence joins TRBV20-1 and TRBJ2-1; perhaps TRBD2 as D (5 bases). Germline CDR1 is DFQATT and CDR2 is SNEGSKA (reference sequence). The CDR3 length is 14 residues. With 2 bases removed from V and 0 bases from J, the gap between germline ends came to 8 bases. CDR3 protein: CSARRSGSYNEQFF. The CDR3 DNA is TGCAGTGCTAGAAGGAGCGGCTCCTACAATGAGCAGTTCTTC.

The genes are TRBV12-3 or TRBV12-4 and TRBJ1-2; D is ambiguous. This CDR3 is 14 amino acids long. Trimming removed 0 bases from V and 6 bases from J, with 11 bases in between. The CDR3 is CASSLAAHPDGYTF. The CDR3 region has the DNA TGTGCCAGCAGTTTAGCCGCGCACCCAGATGGCTACACCTTC.

This chain uses TRBV6-1 with TRBJ2-3, with D hard to call. The CDR3 spans 14 residues. V lost 2 bases and J lost 4, with 10 bases in between. Germline V gene sequence: CDR1 MNHNS, CDR2 SASEGT. CDR3 amino acids: CASSETNRPDTQYF. DNA for the CDR3: TGTGCCAGCAGTGAAACCAATCGCCCAGATACGCAGTATTTT.

This chain links TRBV20-1 with TRBJ2-3, with 7 nucleotides matching TRBD2. Unmatched junction bases numbered 12, after V lost 5 bases and J lost 4 bases. The CDR3 has 15 residues. CDR1 DFQATT and CDR2 SNEGSKA come from the germline V gene (reference sequence). The CDR3 region is CSAEGLERDPDTQYF. The DNA for the CDR3 is TGCAGTGCTGAGGGCCTGGAGCGGGATCCAGATACGCAGTATTTT.

The gene calls are TRBV2 and TRBJ2-5, with 7 bases fitting TRBD1. J was trimmed by 1 base and V by 9 bases; bases with no gene match: 2. The germline CDR1 and CDR2 sequences are SNHLY and FYNNEI. This CDR3 is 12 amino acids long. CDR3 loop: CASGDSQETQYF. In DNA form, the CDR3 reads TGTGCCAGTGGGGACAGCCAAGAGACCCAGTACTTC.

This clonotype was seen a handful of times. The chain recombines TRBV6-1 with TRBJ2-7; TRBD1 matches 7 bases. J was trimmed by 0 bases and V by 8 bases; bases with no gene match: 7. The CDR3 spans 14 residues. Germline values: CDR1 MNHNS, CDR2 SASEGT. As DNA, the CDR3 is TGTGCCAGCCGACAGGGCGGATTCTCCTACGAGCAGTACTTC. Translated, it gives CASRQGGFSYEQYF.

This chain links TRBV5-1 with TRBJ2-2; 7 bases match TRBD1. V lost 4 bases and J lost 1; bases outside the gene matches: 4. Per the germline V gene, CDR1 is SGHRS and CDR2 is YFSETQ. The CDR3 spans 15 residues. CDR3: CASSIRTGNTGELFF. The CDR3 DNA is TGCGCCAGCAGCATACGGACAGGGAACACCGGGGAGCTGTTTTTT.

The chain combines TRBV14 with TRBJ2-1, with D maybe TRBD2 (6 bases). Germline loops: CDR1 SGHDN, CDR2 FVKESK. The CDR3 sequence is 16 residues long. V gave up 4 bases and J gave up 4 bases, with 17 bases separating them. CDR3 bases: TGTGCCAGCAGCCCCCGGATTGGTAGCGGATACAATGAGCAGTTCTTC. Translated: CASSPRIGSGYNEQFF.